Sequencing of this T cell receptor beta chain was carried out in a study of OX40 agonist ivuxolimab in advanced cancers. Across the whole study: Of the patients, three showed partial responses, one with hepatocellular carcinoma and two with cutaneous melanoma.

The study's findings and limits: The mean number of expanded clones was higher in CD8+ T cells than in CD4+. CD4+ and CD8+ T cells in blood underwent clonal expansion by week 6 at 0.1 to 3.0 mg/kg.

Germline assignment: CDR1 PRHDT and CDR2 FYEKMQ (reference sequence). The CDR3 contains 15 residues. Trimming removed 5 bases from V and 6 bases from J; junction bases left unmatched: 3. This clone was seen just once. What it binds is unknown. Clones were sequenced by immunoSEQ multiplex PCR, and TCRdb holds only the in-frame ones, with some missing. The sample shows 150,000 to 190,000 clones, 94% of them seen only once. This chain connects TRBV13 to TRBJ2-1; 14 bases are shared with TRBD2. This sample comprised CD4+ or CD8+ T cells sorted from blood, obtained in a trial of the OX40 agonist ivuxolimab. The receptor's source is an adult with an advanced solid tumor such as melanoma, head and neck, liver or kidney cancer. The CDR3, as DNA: TGTGCCAGCAGCCCCGGGACTAGCGGGAGCAATGAGCAGTTCTTC. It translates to CASSPGTSGSNEQFF.